A selection of T cell receptor beta chains follows, all from one sample in a study of cytomegalovirus exposure and HLA in healthy donors. The repertoire was sequenced with immunoSEQ multiplex PCR; TCRdb's copy has only in-frame clones and lacks some. The repertoire holds under 200,000 clones, with about 89% as singletons. The source material was PBMCs. These receptors originate from a woman under 30 in good health and CMV-seropositive. CDR3s include the opening cysteine and the closing phenylalanine or tryptophan. A D gene is named only where the DNA matches it firmly. Clone size, where shown, is once, few, many, or a class for clones that have expanded.

NA	TRBV5-1	TRBJ2-7	NA	TGCGCCAGCAGCTTTCAGGGCTTGTACGAGCAGTACTTC	CASSFQGLYEQYF
NA	TRBV28	TRBJ1-2	NA	TGTGCCAGCAGTACCGGGACATGGAGCTATGGCTACACCTTC	CASSTGTWSYGYTF
TRBD1	TRBV19	TRBJ2-3	NA	TGTGCCAGTAGCCTGACAGGGGAGTCGACAGATACGCAGTATTTT	CASSLTGESTDTQYF
TRBD1	TRBV5-1	TRBJ1-2	NA	TGCGCCAGCAGCCAGACGGACAGGGCTCAAGGTGGCTATGGCTACACCTTC	CASSQTDRAQGGYGYTF
TRBD2	TRBV9	TRBJ2-3	NA	TGTGCCAGCAGCGTGCAGGGAGGGCGCACAGATACGCAGTATTTT	CASSVQGGRTDTQYF
TRBD2	TRBV4-1	TRBJ2-2	NA	TGCGCCAGCAGCCAACAGTCCCTAGCGGGGGAGAACACCGGGGAGCTGTTTTTT	CASSQQSLAGENTGELFF
TRBD1	TRBV2	TRBJ1-2	NA	TGTGCCAGCAGTTTTTCGACAGGGGTCGGCGATGGCTACACCTTC	CASSFSTGVGDGYTF
NA	TRBV28	TRBJ2-7	NA	TGTGCCAGCAGCTTGCCCGCCTATACCTACGAGCAGTACTTC	CASSLPAYTYEQYF
NA	TRBV5-4	TRBJ1-5	once	TGTGCCAGCAGCTTGACAGGGTCCAATCAGCCCCAGCATTTT	CASSLTGSNQPQHF
TRBD1	TRBV4-2	TRBJ2-2	NA	TGTGCCAGCAGCCTAGGGGGCCCTGGCACCGGGGAGCTGTTTTTT	CASSLGGPGTGELFF
TRBD1	TRBV9	TRBJ1-1	NA	TGTGCCAGCAGCGTAGGGGTACAGGGGACTCACACTGAAGCTTTCTTT	CASSVGVQGTHTEAFF
TRBD1	TRBV19	TRBJ1-3	NA	TGTGCCAGTAGTCCAACGGTGACAGGGGGCTCGTCTGGAAACACCATATATTTT	CASSPTVTGGSSGNTIYF
TRBD2	TRBV7-8	TRBJ2-7	NA	TGTGCCAGCAGCCCCCTAGCGGGAGGGCCCGGCGAGCAGTACTTC	CASSPLAGGPGEQYF
NA	TRBV5-6	TRBJ1-1	NA	TGTGCCAGCAGCTTTACAGTCAACACTGAAGCTTTCTTT	CASSFTVNTEAFF
TRBD1	TRBV28	TRBJ2-1	NA	TGTGCCAGCACCCTCTCAGACAGGGCTGGGTACAATGAGCAGTTCTTC	CASTLSDRAGYNEQFF
TRBD1	TRBV19	TRBJ2-3	once	TGTGCCAGTAGTATTAACAGGGGGACAGATACGCAGTATTTT	CASSINRGTDTQYF
TRBD1	TRBV19	TRBJ1-5	NA	TGTGCCAGTAGTCCGGGACAGAAGTTTTATAGCAATCAGCCCCAGCATTTT	CASSPGQKFYSNQPQHF
NA	TRBV11-2	TRBJ2-5	NA	TGTGCCAGCAGCTCGCAAGAGTTTGGGCCGCCCCAGTACTTC	CASSSQEFGPPQYF
TRBD1	TRBV14	TRBJ1-2	once	TGTGCCAGCAGTAGGACAGGGCAGAACTATGGCTACACCTTC	CASSRTGQNYGYTF
NA	TRBV6-6	TRBJ2-7	NA	TGTGCCAGCAATTTAGGGGTCCCCTACGAGCAGTACTTC	CASNLGVPYEQYF
NA	TRBV10-3	TRBJ1-1	NA	TGTGCCATCAGGGAGACTGACAACCAGGGTTTCGCTGAAGCTTTCTTT	CAIRETDNQGFAEAFF
TRBD1	TRBV6-5	TRBJ1-2	NA	TGTGCCGCGGGACAGGGAGACTATGGCTACACCTTC	CAAGQGDYGYTF
NA	TRBV6-5	TRBJ1-2	NA	TGTGCCAGCAGTTACGGAAGCGGCGGCTACACCTTC	CASSYGSGGYTF
TRBD2	TRBV15	TRBJ2-1	NA	TGTGCCACCAGCAAGCGGGAGTCCTCGAATGAGCAGTTCTTC	CATSKRESSNEQFF
TRBD2	TRBV14	TRBJ2-5	NA	TGTGCCAGCAGCCGCATTAGCGGGGGGTACGGGGAGACCCAGTACTTC	CASSRISGGYGETQYF
NA	TRBV27	TRBJ2-7	NA	TGTGCCAGCGGAGGATCGATCAGGTCCATGAGCTCCTACGAGCAGTACTTC	CASGGSIRSMSSYEQYF
NA	TRBV27	TRBJ1-6	NA	TGTGCCAGCAGTTTATATGGGGAGGTCGTTTCACCCCTCCACTTT	CASSLYGEVVSPLHF
NA	TRBV15	TRBJ2-1	NA	TGTGCCACCTTCGAGAGACTAGGCGGGGACAATGAGCAGTTCTTC	CATFERLGGDNEQFF
TRBD1	TRBV2	TRBJ1-2	few	TGTGCCAGCCCCGAGAGAGGGGGCGCGGTTGGCTACACCTTC	CASPERGGAVGYTF
NA	TRBV5-1	TRBJ1-2	NA	TGCGCCAGCAGCCCAGACAGAAACTATGGCTACACCTTC	CASSPDRNYGYTF
NA	TRBV10-3	TRBJ2-3	NA	TGTGCCATCAGTGCAGACCGGACTCCTAATACGCAGTATTTT	CAISADRTPNTQYF
TRBD2	TRBV9	TRBJ2-2	NA	TGTGCCAGCAGCTCACGAGGACTAGTTACCGCCGGGGAGCTGTTTTTT	CASSSRGLVTAGELFF
TRBD2	TRBV2	TRBJ2-1	NA	TGTGCCAGCAAAGGACTAGCGGGAGGAAATTACAATGAGCAGTTCTTC	CASKGLAGGNYNEQFF
NA	TRBV6-4	TRBJ1-6	few	TGTGCCAGCAGTTCACGACACCCAAATTCACCCCTCCACTTT	CASSSRHPNSPLHF
NA	TRBV21-1	TRBJ1-6	NA	TGTGCCAGCAGATCAGGGGAAGGGGATTCACCCCTCCACTTT	CASRSGEGDSPLHF
NA	TRBV27	TRBJ2-5	NA	TGTGCCAGCAGCCCTCGACAGGCCCCCCAAGAGACCCAGTACTTC	CASSPRQAPQETQYF
NA	TRBV5-1	TRBJ2-3	once	TGCGCCAGCAGAGGAAGGCTCCGGGAGTCAGATACGCAGTATTTT	CASRGRLRESDTQYF
TRBD2	TRBV9	TRBJ2-1	NA	TGTGCCAGCAGCGTTACGGCTAGCGGGCCTAATGAGCAGTTCTTC	CASSVTASGPNEQFF
NA	TRBV7-2	TRBJ1-5	NA	TGTGCCAGCAGCTTAGTAGGGGGGGGCGGACCGCTAGATCAGCCCCAGCATTTT	CASSLVGGGGPLDQPQHF